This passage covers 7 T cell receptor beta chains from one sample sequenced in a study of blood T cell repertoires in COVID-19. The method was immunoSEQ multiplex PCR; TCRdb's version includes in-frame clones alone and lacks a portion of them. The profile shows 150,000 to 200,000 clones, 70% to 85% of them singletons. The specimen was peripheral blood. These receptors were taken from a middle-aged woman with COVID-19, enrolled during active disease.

In DNA, the CDR3 is TGTGCCAGCAGTTATGCGGGGGACTATGGCTACACCTTC. This translates into CASSYAGDYGYTF. The J gene is TRBJ1-2, the V gene TRBV6-6; a possible D gene is TRBD1 (5 bases). The V gene lost 3 bases and the J gene lost 3 bases, with 8 bases spanning the gap. The CDR3 contains 13 residues. CDR1 is MNHNY, CDR2 SVGAGI, per germline (reference sequence).

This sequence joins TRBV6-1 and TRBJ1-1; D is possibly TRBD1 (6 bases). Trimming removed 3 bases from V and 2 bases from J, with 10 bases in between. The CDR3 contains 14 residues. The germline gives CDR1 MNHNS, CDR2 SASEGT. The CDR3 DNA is TGTGCCAGCAGTGATGACAGGCTAAACACTGAAGCTTTCTTT. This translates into CASSDDRLNTEAFF.

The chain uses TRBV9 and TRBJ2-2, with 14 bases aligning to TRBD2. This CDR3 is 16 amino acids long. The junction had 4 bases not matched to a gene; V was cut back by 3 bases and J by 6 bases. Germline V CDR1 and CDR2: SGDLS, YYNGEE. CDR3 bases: TGTGCCAGCAGCGCGACTAGCGGGGGGGCATCCGGGGAGCTGTTTTTT. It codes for CASSATSGGASGELFF.

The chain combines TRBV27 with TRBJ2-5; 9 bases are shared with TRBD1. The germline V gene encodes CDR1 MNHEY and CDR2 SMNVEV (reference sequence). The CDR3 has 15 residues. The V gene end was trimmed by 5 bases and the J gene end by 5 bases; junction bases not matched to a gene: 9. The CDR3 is CASSPGDRVWETQYF. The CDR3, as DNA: TGTGCCAGCAGTCCGGGGGACAGGGTATGGGAGACCCAGTACTTC.

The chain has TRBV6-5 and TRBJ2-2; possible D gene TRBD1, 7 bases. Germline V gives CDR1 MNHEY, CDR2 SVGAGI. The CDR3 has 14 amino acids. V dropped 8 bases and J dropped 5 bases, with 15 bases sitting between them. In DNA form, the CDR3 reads TGTGCCAGCGGGGGGCAGGGGGAGACCGGGGAGCTGTTTTTT. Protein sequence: CASGGQGETGELFF.

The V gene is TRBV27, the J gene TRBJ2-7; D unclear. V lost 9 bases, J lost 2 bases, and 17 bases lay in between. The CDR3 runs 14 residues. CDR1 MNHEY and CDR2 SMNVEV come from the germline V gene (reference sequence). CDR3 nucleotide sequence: TGTGCCAGTATCTTCAGGCTGGGCCCCTACGAGCAGTACTTC. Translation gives CASIFRLGPYEQYF.

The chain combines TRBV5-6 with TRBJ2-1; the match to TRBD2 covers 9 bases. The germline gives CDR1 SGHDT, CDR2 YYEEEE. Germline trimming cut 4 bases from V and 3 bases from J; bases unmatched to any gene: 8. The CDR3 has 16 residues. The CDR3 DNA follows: TGTGCCAGCAGCAACCGACTAGCGGCCTACTACAATGAGCAGTTCTTC. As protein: CASSNRLAAYYNEQFF.